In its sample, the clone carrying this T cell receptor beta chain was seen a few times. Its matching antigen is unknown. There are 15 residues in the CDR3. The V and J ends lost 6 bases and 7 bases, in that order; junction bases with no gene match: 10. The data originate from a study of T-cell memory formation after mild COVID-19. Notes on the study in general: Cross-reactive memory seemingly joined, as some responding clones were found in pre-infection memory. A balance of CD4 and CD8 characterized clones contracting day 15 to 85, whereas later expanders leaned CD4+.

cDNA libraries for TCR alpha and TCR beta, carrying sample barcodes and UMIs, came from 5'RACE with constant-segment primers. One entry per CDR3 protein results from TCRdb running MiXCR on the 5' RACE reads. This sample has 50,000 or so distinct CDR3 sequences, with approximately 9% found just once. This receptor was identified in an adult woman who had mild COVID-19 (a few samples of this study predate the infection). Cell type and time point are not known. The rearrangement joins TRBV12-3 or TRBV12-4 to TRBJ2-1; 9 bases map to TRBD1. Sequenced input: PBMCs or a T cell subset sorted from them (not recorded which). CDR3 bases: TGTGCCAGCAGACCGGGACAGGGTCAGCGTAATGAGCAGTTCTTC. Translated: CASRPGQGQRNEQFF.